This T cell receptor beta chain was found in a study of T cells in pancreatic ductal adenocarcinoma. In the case of this clone: Its specificity is unknown.

Selected pancreatic ductal adenocarcinoma patients had undergone surgery without neoadjuvant therapy. The study's findings and limits: Tumor-versus-blood clonality comparisons may be biased toward lower tumor diversity. Unique clonotypes were roughly 7.2-fold more numerous in blood than in tumor. Mean clonality was approximately 0.12 in tumors and roughly 0.07 in blood, not significantly different. This surgical cohort overrepresents the minority presenting with early-stage disease.

Sequenced by immunoSEQ multiplex PCR; TCRdb stores in-frame clones only, minus some. The sample carries roughly 100,000 clones, over 90% recorded once. The junction had 11 bases not matched to a gene; V was cut back by 4 bases and J by 3 bases. Germline loops: CDR1 LGHNA, CDR2 YSLEER. The CDR3 consists of 16 residues. This clonotype originated in a human donor with pancreatic ductal adenocarcinoma. The rearrangement links TRBV4-3 to TRBJ2-7; 8 bases line up with TRBD1. The sample consisted of PBMCs. CDR3 protein: CASSLQIGQGVYEQYF. The CDR3 DNA reads TGCGCCAGCAGCCTCCAAATCGGACAGGGAGTCTACGAGCAGTACTTC.